The present T cell receptor beta chain was sequenced within a study of B cell selection in AIRE deficiency. Study results and limitations: TCRbeta-only data showed under 45% of shared healthy Treg sequences in healthy Tconv. Roughly a third of healthy-shared Treg TCRbeta sequences appeared in patient Tconv cells. Healthy donors alone shared 30% to 35% of several thousand Treg sequences; patients alone around 8.5%.

In regard to this clone: Antigen specificity is unknown.

TCRdb keeps only in-frame clones here, not all; method: immunoSEQ multiplex PCR. This table holds some 19,000 clones, more than 95% found once. CD4+CD127+ cells were sorted as the conventional CD4 T cells. This receptor was obtained from a human donor with AIRE deficiency. The specimen sequenced was conventional CD4+ T cells sorted from PBMCs.

The CDR3 protein is CASSPGGLAGDNEQFF. In DNA form, the CDR3 reads TGTGCCAGCAGCCCGGGCGGACTAGCGGGGGACAATGAGCAGTTCTTC. The V and J genes are TRBV11-3 and TRBJ2-1, with 13 bases fitting TRBD2. Trimming took 5 bases from V and 5 from J; bases not matched to a gene: 6. Germline CDR1 is SGHNT and CDR2 is YENEEA. This CDR3 spans 16 amino acids. The full variable domain, in which reference TRBV11-3 and TRBJ2-1 provide the parts outside the CDR3, is EAGVVQSPRYKIIEKKQPVAFWCNPISGHNTLYWYLQNLGQGPELLIRYENEEAVDDSQLPKDRFSAERLKGVDSTLKIQPAELGDSAVYLCASSPGGLAGDNEQFFGPGTRLTVL.